The present TCR beta chain was sequenced within a study of blood T cell repertoires in COVID-19. In the study overall: COVID-19 samples, acute and convalescent, were from the United States, Italy and Spain. Sample material is recorded as cDNA or gDNA derived from T cells, B-cell-depleted T cells, or PBMCs.

Per the original data handling: From reference gene primer amplification, estimates of nucleated cell counts were derived. Using immunoSEQ multiplex PCR, the repertoire was profiled, and TCRdb retains in-frame clones only, with some absent. That table gives V, J and clone size, and the DNA gave D and trimming. The sample lists approximately 200,000 clones; about four fifths were seen once. V lost 0 bases to trimming and J lost 0 bases, with 14 bases between them. CDR1 is SGHVS, CDR2 FQNEAQ, per germline. The CDR3 spans 17 residues. V gene TRBV7-8 combines with J gene TRBJ1-2; D remains ambiguous. The clonotype comes from a woman aged 30 to 39 who had recovered from COVID-19. The sequencing sample was made of peripheral blood. Written as DNA, the CDR3 is TGTGCCAGCAGCTTAGCCTTGGGCGCTGCTACTAACTATGGCTACACCTTC. As protein: CASSLALGAATNYGYTF. Drawing the rest from reference TRBV7-8 and TRBJ1-2, the complete variable domain is GAGVSQSPRYKVAKRGQDVALRCDPISGHVSLFWYQQALGQGPEFLTYFQNEAQLDKSGLPSDRFFAERPEGSVSTLKIQRTQQEDSAVYLCASSLALGAATNYGYTFGSGTRLTVV.